Listed here are 17 T cell receptor beta chains from one sample, sequenced in a study of T cell clonality in common variable immunodeficiency. Generated by immunoSEQ multiplex PCR, the TCRdb table keeps only in-frame clones and is missing some. Altogether thousands of clones were found in the sample, and no singletons occur. Whole-study results and caveats: In common variable immunodeficiency, TCR beta chains reportedly carried fewer deletions and N-nucleotide insertions.

No antigen is known for these receptors. The specimen sequenced was peripheral blood mononuclear cells. These receptors were obtained from a human donor with common variable immunodeficiency.

This clone was observed a few times. A junction end diverges from the germline sequence, so it may reflect a read error. The read gets to within 3 residues of the CDR3 end, and the germline J gene fills in the rest. V is TRBV18 and J is TRBJ1-2; D is ambiguous. CDR3 length: 15 residues. The germline gives CDR1 KGHSH, CDR2 LQKENI. The chain's CDR3 is CASSPRKGELGGYTF. The CDR3 bases that were read are TGTGCCAGCTCCCCACGTAAGGGTGAGCTCGGTGGC.

A few counts support this clone. CDR3 bases read: TGCGCCAGCAGCAACCGGGGACAGGGAGTCGCTGAA. Its translation is CASSNRGQGVAE. In full, the CDR3 is CASSNRGQGVAEAFF. The chain joins TRBV5-1 to TRBJ1-1, with TRBD1 identical over 9 bases. The CDR3 end is not reached by the read, which stops 3 residues before it; the germline J gene fills it in. The CDR3 loop spans 15 amino acids. Trimming removed 4 bases from V and 6 bases from J; junction bases left unmatched: 10. From germline, CDR1 is SGHRS and CDR2 YFSETQ.

Details on this clone: The CDR3 extends 3 residues past the end of the read, so its final part is completed from the germline J gene. The rearrangement uses TRBV7-9 and TRBJ2-5, with TRBD1 matching over 9 bases. From germline, CDR1 is SEHNR and CDR2 FQNEAQ (reference sequence). J lost 5 bases, V lost 7 bases, and 8 bases had no gene match. This CDR3 spans 14 amino acids. The CDR3 sequence: CASTPQGAGETQYF. CDR3 DNA, as far as it was read: TGTGCCAGCACCCCACAGGGGGCGGGGGAGACC. Supplemented by reference TRBV7-9 and TRBJ2-5, the full variable domain reads DTGVSQNPRHKITKRGQNVTFRCDPISEHNRLYWYRQTLGQGPEFLTYFQNEAQLEKSRLLSDRFSAERPKGSFSTLEIQRTEQGDSAMYLCASTPQGAGETQYFGPGTRLLVL.

Comments on this clone: The CDR3 is cut off 3 residues early in the read; its end comes from the germline J gene. J is TRBJ2-3 and V is TRBV7-6, with 9 bases fitting TRBD2. The CDR3 length is 14 residues. V gave up 5 bases and J gave up 6 bases; unmatched junction bases: 6. The V gene's germline CDR1 is SGHVS and CDR2 FNYEAQ. Partial CDR3 DNA: TGTGCCAGCAGCGCGAGCGGGAGGACGGATACG. It is translated as CASSASGRTDT. In full, the CDR3 is CASSASGRTDTQYF.

In the case of this clone: Coverage ceases 3 residues before the CDR3 finishes, and the germline J gene fills in the end. The chain is built from TRBV20-1 and TRBJ2-3; TRBD2 might be the D (6 bases). This CDR3 is built from 14 residues. Germline CDR1 DFQATT, CDR2 SNEGSKA (reference sequence). V was cut by 7 bases and J by 2 bases, with 16 bases left in between. CDR3 sequence reads: CSVLRRDSTDTQYF. The sequenced part of the CDR3 DNA is TGCAGTGTTCTACGCCGGGACTCCACAGATACG.

This clone qualifies as medium-sized. With the read ending 3 residues before the CDR3 end, the germline J gene is used to fill in that end. The V gene is TRBV29-1, the J gene TRBJ1-1; D uncertain. CDR1 is SQVTM and CDR2 is ANQGSEA in the germline V gene. CDR3 length: 11 amino acids. Deletions cut 6 bases from V and 6 bases from J, with 11 bases between. Incomplete CDR3 DNA: TGCAGCGTCGAAAAGGGCGCTGAA. It specifies CSVEKGAE. The full-length CDR3 reads as CSVEKGAEAFF.

This clone was detected a few times. The read falls 3 residues short of the CDR3 end, and the missing part is taken from the germline J gene. V usage is TRBV10-3 and J usage is TRBJ2-7; TRBD2 is a possible D gene (5 bases). This CDR3 has 13 amino acids. V was cut by 6 bases and J by 4 bases, with 13 bases left in between. Germline CDR1 ENHRY, CDR2 SYGVKD. CDR3 DNA, as far as it was read: TGTGCCATCAGCAGCCCGGCGGGTTACGAG. Translating gives CAISSPAGYE. The entire CDR3 reads CAISSPAGYEQYF.

With regard to this clone: With the read ending 3 residues before the CDR3 end, the germline J gene is used to fill in that end. This chain uses TRBV5-1 with TRBJ2-5; D is perhaps TRBD2 (8 bases). The CDR3 is 14 residues long. The V end lost 4 bases, the J end lost 5 bases, and 15 bases lay between the germline ends. Germline V gene lookup returns CDR1 SGHRS and CDR2 YFSETQ. CDR3 loop: CASSVGLGGETQYF. The part of the CDR3 DNA that was read is TGCGCCAGCAGCGTGGGACTAGGGGGCGAGACC.

A word on this clone: The read comes to an end 3 residues before the CDR3 does, leaving the germline J gene to fill in the end. The gene calls are TRBV19 and TRBJ1-1; 7 nucleotides agree with TRBD1. V dropped 1 base and J dropped 0; count of bases not matched to a gene: 11. CDR1 and CDR2 from the germline V gene are LNHDA and SQIVND (reference sequence). The CDR3 consists of 18 residues. The CDR3 sequence is CASSIVGTVPLLNTEAFF. CDR3 bases read: TGTGCCAGTAGTATAGTGGGGACAGTACCTCTCCTGAACACTGAA.

This clone was detected a few times. The observed sequence ends 3 residues before the CDR3 terminus, with the missing tail filled in from the germline J gene. This chain uses TRBV18 with TRBJ1-1; no reliable D call. The CDR3 loop spans 13 amino acids. V dropped 3 bases and J dropped 4 bases, with 9 bases sitting between them. Germline V gene lookup returns CDR1 KGHSH and CDR2 LQKENI. The DNA read from the CDR3 is TGTGCCAGCTCACCTTCGACTGGCACTGAA. This gives the protein CASSPSTGTE. The entire CDR3 reads CASSPSTGTEAFF.

Of note for this clone: Read sequence stops 3 residues before the CDR3 end, and the germline J gene provides the missing end. The chain employs TRBV5-1 and TRBJ2-7; 8 nucleotides line up with TRBD1. This CDR3 is 14 amino acids long. Germline V CDR1 and CDR2: SGHRS, YFSETQ. After removal of 2 bases from V and 6 bases from J, the junction contained 7 bases not matched to a gene. Incomplete CDR3 DNA: TGCGCCAGCAGCTTACAGGGGGACCTAGCCGAG. Protein product: CASSLQGDLAE. The CDR3 in full is CASSLQGDLAEQYF.

The CDR3 is CASKPRTGAWETQYF. CDR3 DNA, as far as it was read: TGTGCCAGCAAACCCCGGACAGGGGCATGGGAGACC. This chain connects TRBV7-2 to TRBJ2-5, with TRBD1 matching 9 bases. Coverage ceases 3 residues before the CDR3 finishes, and the germline J gene fills in the end. Germline trimming cut 7 bases from V and 5 bases from J; bases unmatched to any gene: 11. Germline values: CDR1 SGHTA, CDR2 FQGNSA. This CDR3 has 15 residues.

Of note for this clone: Sequencing ends 3 residues short of the CDR3 end; the germline J gene provides the rest. The chain couples TRBV7-2 to TRBJ2-1; 7 bases align to TRBD2. The CDR3 has 15 amino acids. V lost 5 bases and J lost 2; bases outside the gene matches: 6. Germline values: CDR1 SGHTA, CDR2 FQGNSA. The CDR3: CASSPRGTTYNEQFF. CDR3 DNA (partial): TGTGCCAGCAGCCCTCGCGGGACTACCTACAATGAG.

A word on this clone: A junction end diverges from the germline sequence, so it may reflect a read error. The CDR3 DNA, read in part, is TGTGCTAGCAGCCGCAGAACCACAGATACG. Its protein product is CASSRRTTDT. The entire CDR3 protein is CASSRRTTDTQYF. This rearrangement joins TRBV7-7 to TRBJ2-3; D is undetermined. The read is 3 residues too short to cover the CDR3 end, so that end is filled in from the germline J gene. Germline CDR1 reads SSHAT; CDR2 reads FNYEAQ (reference sequence). The CDR3 totals 13 residues.

About this clone itself: The read terminates 3 residues ahead of where the CDR3 ends, so the germline J gene completes it. The chain is built from TRBV7-2 and TRBJ2-7; D unclear. V was trimmed by 5 bases and J by 3 bases, leaving 11 bases between them. CDR1 and CDR2 from the germline V gene are SGHTA and FQGNSA. This CDR3 spans 13 amino acids. The CDR3 reads CASSHQELYEQYF. CDR3 bases read: TGTGCCAGCAGCCACCAGGAGCTCTACGAG.

Worth noting for this clone: The missing CDR3 end, 3 residues past where the read stops, is filled in from the germline J gene. This sequence joins TRBV18 and TRBJ2-2, with TRBD1 identical over 9 bases. Germline CDR1 KGHSH, CDR2 LQKENI. V trimming: 8 bases; J trimming: 6 bases; junction bases outside the gene matches: 7. The CDR3 length is 14 residues. The chain's CDR3 is CASHGDRAAGELFF. Partial CDR3 DNA: TGTGCCAGCCATGGGGACAGGGCTGCCGGGGAG.

Regarding this clone: The CDR3 extends 3 residues past the end of the read, so its final part is completed from the germline J gene. V gene TRBV18 combines with J gene TRBJ1-5, with 8 bases aligning to TRBD1. There are 17 residues in the CDR3. V was pared by 5 bases and J by 4 bases, with 13 bases of the junction left unmatched. The germline CDR1 and CDR2 sequences are KGHSH and LQKENI. The CDR3 loop reads CASSADRDAIRNQPQHF. The covered CDR3 bases are TGTGCCAGCTCAGCGGACAGGGACGCGATTCGGAATCAGCCC.